This T cell receptor beta chain was identified in a study of cytomegalovirus exposure and HLA in healthy donors. Study-wide background: The Caucasian-associated ancestry cluster contained approximately 81% of the approximately 400 genotyped donors.

The germline CDR1 and CDR2 sequences are SGDLS and YYNGEE. Trimming at V came to 0 bases and at J to 7 bases, leaving 10 bases not matched to a gene. The CDR3 length is 18 residues. The study ran its PCR with 60 Vbeta and 13 Jbeta primers. The repertoire was sequenced with immunoSEQ multiplex PCR; TCRdb's copy has only in-frame clones and lacks some. The table has 200,000 or so clones, approximately 80% seen once. J is TRBJ2-2 and V is TRBV9; 12 bases fit TRBD2. This receptor was obtained from a girl aged 5 to 17 in good health and CMV-seronegative. Input material: PBMCs. CDR3 amino acids: CASSVGLAGGPVVGELFF. The CDR3 region has the DNA TGTGCCAGCAGCGTAGGTCTAGCGGGAGGGCCGGTTGTCGGGGAGCTGTTTTTT.